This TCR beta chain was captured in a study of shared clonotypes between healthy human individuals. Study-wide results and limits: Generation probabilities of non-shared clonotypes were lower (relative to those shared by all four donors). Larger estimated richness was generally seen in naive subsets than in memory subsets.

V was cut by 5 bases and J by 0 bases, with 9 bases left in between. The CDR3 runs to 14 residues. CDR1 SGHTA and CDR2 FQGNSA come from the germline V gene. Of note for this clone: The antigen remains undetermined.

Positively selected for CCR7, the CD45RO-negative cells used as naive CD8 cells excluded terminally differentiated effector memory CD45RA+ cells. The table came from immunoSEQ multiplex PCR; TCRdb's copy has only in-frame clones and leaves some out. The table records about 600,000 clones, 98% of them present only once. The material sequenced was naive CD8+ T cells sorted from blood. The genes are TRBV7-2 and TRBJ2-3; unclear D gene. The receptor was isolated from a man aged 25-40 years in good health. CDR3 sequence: CASSLWASTDTQYF. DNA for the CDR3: TGTGCCAGCAGCCTCTGGGCGAGCACAGATACGCAGTATTTT.